This entry is about one T cell receptor beta chain. This sample stems from a study of blood T cell repertoires in COVID-19. Measured with immunoSEQ multiplex PCR; TCRdb has only the in-frame clones, and not every one. Here the sample spans around 60,000 clones, approximately 82% being singletons. The CDR3 spans 13 residues. Trimming stripped 7 bases from V and 3 bases from J, with 13 bases between. The germline gives CDR1 MDHEN, CDR2 SYDVKM. Material for sequencing was peripheral blood. This receptor was taken from an elderly woman with acute or convalescent COVID-19. V is TRBV28 and J is TRBJ2-7; D might be TRBD1 (6 bases). The CDR3 DNA sequence: TGTGCCAGCATGACCCGACAGGTCTACGAGCAGTACTTC. It is translated as CASMTRQVYEQYF.